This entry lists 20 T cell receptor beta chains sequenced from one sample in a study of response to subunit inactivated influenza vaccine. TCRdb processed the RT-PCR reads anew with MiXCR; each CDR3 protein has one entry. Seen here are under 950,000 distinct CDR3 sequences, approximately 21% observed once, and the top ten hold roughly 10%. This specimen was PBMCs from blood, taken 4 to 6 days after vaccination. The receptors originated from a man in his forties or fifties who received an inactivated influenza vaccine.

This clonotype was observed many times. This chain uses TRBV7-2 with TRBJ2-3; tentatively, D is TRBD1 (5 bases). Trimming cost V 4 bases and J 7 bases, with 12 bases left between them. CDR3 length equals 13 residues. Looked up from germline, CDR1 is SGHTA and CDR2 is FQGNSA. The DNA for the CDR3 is TGTGCCAGCAGCTCAAGCAGGGTGAATACGCAGTATTTT. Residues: CASSSSRVNTQYF. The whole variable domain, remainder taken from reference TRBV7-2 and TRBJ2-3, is GAGVSQSPSNKVTEKGKDVELRCDPISGHTALYWYRQSLGQGLEFLIYFQGNSAPDKSGLPSDRFSAERTGGSVSTLTIQRTQQEDSAVYLCASSSSRVNTQYFGPGTRLTVL.

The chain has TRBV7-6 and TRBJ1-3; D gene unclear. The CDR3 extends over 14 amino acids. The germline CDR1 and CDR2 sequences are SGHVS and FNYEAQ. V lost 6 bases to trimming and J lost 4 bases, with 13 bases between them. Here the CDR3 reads CASRSLAGGNTIYF. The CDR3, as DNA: TGTGCCAGCAGATCACTAGCGGGGGGAAACACCATATATTTT. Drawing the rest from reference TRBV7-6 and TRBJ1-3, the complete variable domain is GAGVSQSPRYKVTKRGQDVALRCDPISGHVSLYWYRQALGQGPEFLTYFNYEAQQDKSGLPNDRFSAERPEGSISTLTIQRTEQRDSAMYRCASRSLAGGNTIYFGEGSWLTVV.

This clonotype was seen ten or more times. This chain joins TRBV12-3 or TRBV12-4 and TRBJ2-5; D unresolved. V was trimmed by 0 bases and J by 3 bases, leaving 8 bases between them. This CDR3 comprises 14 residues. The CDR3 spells CASSLAGSEETQYF. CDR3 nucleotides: TGTGCCAGCAGTTTAGCCGGCAGCGAAGAGACCCAGTACTTC.

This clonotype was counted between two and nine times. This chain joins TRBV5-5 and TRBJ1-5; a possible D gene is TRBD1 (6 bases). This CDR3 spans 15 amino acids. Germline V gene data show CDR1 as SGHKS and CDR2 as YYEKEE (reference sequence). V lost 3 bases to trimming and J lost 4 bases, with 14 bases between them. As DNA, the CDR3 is TGTGCCAGCAGCTGGGACAATCGGGCTAATCAGCCCCAGCATTTT. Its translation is CASSWDNRANQPQHF.

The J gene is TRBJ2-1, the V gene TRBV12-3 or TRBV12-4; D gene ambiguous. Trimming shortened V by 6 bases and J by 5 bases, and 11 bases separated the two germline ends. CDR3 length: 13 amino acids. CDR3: CASRRTNDNEQFF. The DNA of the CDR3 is TGTGCCAGCAGACGTACAAACGACAATGAGCAGTTCTTC.

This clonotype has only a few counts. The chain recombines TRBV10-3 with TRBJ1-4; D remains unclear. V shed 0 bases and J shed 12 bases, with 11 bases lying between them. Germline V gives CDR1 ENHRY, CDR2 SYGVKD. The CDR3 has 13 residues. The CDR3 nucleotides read TGTGCCATCAGTGAGTCTGCCAGTAAGGAACTGTTTTTT. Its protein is CAISESASKELFF.

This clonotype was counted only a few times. The CDR3 DNA follows: TGCAGTGCTACGGACCGCTATGGCTACACCTTC. Amino acid sequence: CSATDRYGYTF. The chain has TRBV20-1 and TRBJ1-2; D uncertain. CDR1 DFQATT and CDR2 SNEGSKA come from the germline V gene (reference sequence). The V end was cut by 4 bases, the J end by 4 bases, with 7 bases between. This CDR3 region has 11 residues.

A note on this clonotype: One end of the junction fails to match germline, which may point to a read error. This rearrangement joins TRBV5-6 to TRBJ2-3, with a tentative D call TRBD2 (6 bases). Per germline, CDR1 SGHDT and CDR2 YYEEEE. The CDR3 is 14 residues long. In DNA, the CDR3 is TGTGCCAGCAACTTGGGACTCCTCACAGATACGCAGTATTTT. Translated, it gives CASNLGLLTDTQYF.

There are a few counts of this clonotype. In DNA form, the CDR3 reads TGTGCCAGCAGCTTAGCCGGCCAGAAAGCTTTCTTT. Amino acid sequence: CASSLAGQKAFF. The chain recombines TRBV7-2 with TRBJ1-1; D not resolved. The V and J ends lost 0 bases and 9 bases respectively, with 8 bases between them. Germline V gene sequence: CDR1 SGHTA, CDR2 FQGNSA. CDR3 length: 12 amino acids.

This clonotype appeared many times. The CDR3: CASSRPSNTGELFF. For the CDR3, the DNA is TGTGCCAGCAGTCGACCGTCGAACACCGGGGAGCTGTTTTTT. The chain employs TRBV6-1 and TRBJ2-2, with D unclear. The CDR3 has 14 amino acids. Germline V CDR1 and CDR2: MNHNS, SASEGT. Trimming pared 5 bases from V and 0 bases from J, leaving 7 bases between.

The CDR3 DNA sequence: TGTGCCAGCACGGGCGGGATCTGGGTGGAGACCCAGTACTTC. Translated, it gives CASTGGIWVETQYF. The rearrangement joins TRBV2 to TRBJ2-5, with a weak D call TRBD2 (6 bases). Per germline, CDR1 SNHLY and CDR2 FYNNEI. V lost 7 bases and J lost 5, with 17 bases in between. The CDR3 length is 14 residues.

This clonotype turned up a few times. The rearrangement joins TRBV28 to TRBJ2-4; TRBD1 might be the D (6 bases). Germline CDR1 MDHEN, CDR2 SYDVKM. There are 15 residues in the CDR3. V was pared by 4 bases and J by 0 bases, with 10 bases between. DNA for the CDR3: TGTGCCAGCAGTTCAGGGGCTGTAGCCAAAAACATTCAGTACTTC. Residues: CASSSGAVAKNIQYF.

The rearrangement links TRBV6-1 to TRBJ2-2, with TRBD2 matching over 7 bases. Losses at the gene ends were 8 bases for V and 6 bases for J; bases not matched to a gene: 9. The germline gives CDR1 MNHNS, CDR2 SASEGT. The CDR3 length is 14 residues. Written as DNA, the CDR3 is TGTGCCAGCTTACCAGCGGGAAGGCCCGGGGAGCTGTTTTTT. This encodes CASLPAGRPGELFF.

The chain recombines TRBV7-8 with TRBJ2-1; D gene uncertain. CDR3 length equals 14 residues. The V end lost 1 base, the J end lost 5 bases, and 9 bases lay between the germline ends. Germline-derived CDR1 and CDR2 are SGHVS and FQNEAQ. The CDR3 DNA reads TGTGCCAGCAGCTTAGGTGGCATCAACAATGAGCAGTTCTTC. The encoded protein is CASSLGGINNEQFF.

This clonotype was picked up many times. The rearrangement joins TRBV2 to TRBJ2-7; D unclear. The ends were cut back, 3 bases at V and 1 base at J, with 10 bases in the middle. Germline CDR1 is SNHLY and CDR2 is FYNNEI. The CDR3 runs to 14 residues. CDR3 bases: TGTGCCAGCAGTGAGAGAATACTTTCCTACGAGCAGTACTTC. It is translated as CASSERILSYEQYF.

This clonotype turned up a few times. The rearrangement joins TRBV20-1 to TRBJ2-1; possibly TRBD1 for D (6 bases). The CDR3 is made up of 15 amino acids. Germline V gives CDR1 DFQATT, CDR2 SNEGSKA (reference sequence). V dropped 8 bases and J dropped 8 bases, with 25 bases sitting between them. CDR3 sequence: CSTLGAYSAKDEQFF. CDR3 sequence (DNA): TGCAGTACTTTGGGGGCGTACAGCGCTAAAGATGAGCAGTTCTTC.

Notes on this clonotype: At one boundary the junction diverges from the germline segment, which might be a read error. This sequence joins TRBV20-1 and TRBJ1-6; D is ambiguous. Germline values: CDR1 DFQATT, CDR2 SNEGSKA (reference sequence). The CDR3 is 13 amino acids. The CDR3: CSAREPPAIVSHF. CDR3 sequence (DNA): TGCAGTGCCAGAGAACCCCCAGCCATCGTTTCCCACTTT.

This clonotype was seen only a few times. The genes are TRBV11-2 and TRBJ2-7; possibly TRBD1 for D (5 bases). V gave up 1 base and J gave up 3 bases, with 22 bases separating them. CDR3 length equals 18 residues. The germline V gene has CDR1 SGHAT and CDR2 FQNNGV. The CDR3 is CASSLGAWTSIWGYEQYF. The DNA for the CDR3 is TGTGCCAGCAGCTTAGGAGCCTGGACATCGATTTGGGGCTACGAGCAGTACTTC.

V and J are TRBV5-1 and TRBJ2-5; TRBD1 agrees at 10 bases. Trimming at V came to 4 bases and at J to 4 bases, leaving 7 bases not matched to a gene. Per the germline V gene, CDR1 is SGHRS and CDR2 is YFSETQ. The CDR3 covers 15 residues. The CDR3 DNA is TGCGCCAGCAGCCGGACAGGGGGTTGGGGAGAGACCCAGTACTTC. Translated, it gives CASSRTGGWGETQYF.

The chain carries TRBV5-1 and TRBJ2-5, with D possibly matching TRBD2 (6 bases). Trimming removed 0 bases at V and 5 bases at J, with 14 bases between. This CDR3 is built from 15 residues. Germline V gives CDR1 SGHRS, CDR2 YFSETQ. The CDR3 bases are TGCGCCAGCAGCTTGGATCCGGGAGCTTCGGAGACCCAGTACTTC. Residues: CASSLDPGASETQYF.